These 22 T cell receptor beta chains were sequenced from one sample in a study of beta chain features in type 1 diabetes. General study points: Patients with Type 1 diabetes showed moderately but significantly shorter TCRB CDR3s in all four CD4+ subsets.

These TCRs' antigens remain unknown. Every bit of the isolated RNA underwent reverse transcription, so sequencing read expressed TCRB transcripts. Using immunoSEQ multiplex PCR, the repertoire was profiled, and TCRdb retains in-frame clones only, with some absent. The data hold over 40,000 clones, with roughly 68% observed a single time. Sequencing was done on a sample of Tregs from blood. Source of these receptors: a woman aged 18-29 years with type 1 diabetes.

This clone appeared a few times. The chain employs TRBV7-8 and TRBJ2-3, with 8 bases fitting TRBD2. CDR1 SGHVS and CDR2 FQNEAQ come from the germline V gene. Trimming at V came to 0 bases and at J to 5 bases, leaving 10 bases not matched to a gene. There are 17 residues in the CDR3. This chain's CDR3 is CASSLATSGMARDTQYF. DNA of the CDR3: TGTGCCAGCAGCTTAGCTACTAGCGGTATGGCTAGAGATACGCAGTATTTT.

This chain links TRBV28 with TRBJ2-3; D gene unclear. The germline V and J ends were trimmed by 5 bases and 4 bases, with 10 bases remaining between them. This CDR3 has 13 amino acids. The germline gives CDR1 MDHEN, CDR2 SYDVKM. The CDR3 DNA reads TGTGCCAGCAGTGCCCCCTACTCAGATACGCAGTATTTT. Translating it yields CASSAPYSDTQYF.

The chain joins TRBV5-4 to TRBJ1-1; the D is unclear. CDR1 and CDR2 (germline): SGHNT, YYREEE (reference sequence). V gave up 2 bases and J gave up 1 base, with 6 bases separating them. The CDR3 runs to 13 residues. CDR3 residues: CASSFQANTEAFF. Written as DNA, the CDR3 is TGTGCCAGCAGCTTCCAGGCGAACACTGAAGCTTTCTTT.

This chain connects TRBV5-6 to TRBJ2-5, with D possibly matching TRBD1 (6 bases). CDR1 and CDR2 from the germline V gene are SGHDT and YYEEEE. Trimming removed 3 bases from V and 7 bases from J, with 16 bases in between. The CDR3 loop spans 14 amino acids. CDR3 protein: CASSSTGPGGTQYF. The DNA for the CDR3 is TGTGCCAGCAGCTCGACAGGTCCTGGGGGGACCCAGTACTTC.

This clone was detected once. V gene TRBV6-1 combines with J gene TRBJ2-1; the match to TRBD2 covers 9 bases. Losses at the gene ends were 8 bases for V and 4 bases for J; bases not matched to a gene: 3. In germline, CDR1 is MNHNS, CDR2 SASEGT. This CDR3 spans 13 amino acids. Here the CDR3 DNA reads TGTGCCAGCTCCCTAGCGGGGTACAATGAGCAGTTCTTC. Encoded protein: CASSLAGYNEQFF.

The chain carries TRBV5-4 and TRBJ1-2; 7 nucleotides line up with TRBD1. The germline V gene has CDR1 SGHNT and CDR2 YYREEE (reference sequence). This CDR3 is built from 16 residues. V dropped 0 bases and J dropped 4; count of bases not matched to a gene: 9. The CDR3 protein is CASSLAAEGGGYGYTF. DNA for the CDR3: TGTGCCAGCAGCTTGGCCGCGGAAGGGGGCGGCTATGGCTACACCTTC.

This rearrangement joins TRBV11-2 to TRBJ2-1; TRBD1 is a possible D gene (5 bases). V lost 1 base and J lost 0, with 7 bases in between. Looked up from germline, CDR1 is SGHAT and CDR2 is FQNNGV. CDR3 length: 15 amino acids. CDR3 sequence reads: CASSLVQGSYNEQFF. In nucleotides, the CDR3 is TGTGCCAGCAGCTTAGTCCAGGGCTCCTACAATGAGCAGTTCTTC.

V usage is TRBV6-1 and J usage is TRBJ2-7; TRBD2 agrees at 8 bases. V trimming: 4 bases; J trimming: 4 bases; junction bases outside the gene matches: 3. The CDR3 extends over 13 amino acids. CDR1 is MNHNS, CDR2 SASEGT, per germline. The CDR3 loop is CASSVQREYEQYF. DNA of the CDR3: TGTGCCAGCAGTGTCCAGCGGGAGTACGAGCAGTACTTC.

There are a few counts of this clone. Here the CDR3 reads CASSLEGGGPYEQYF. In DNA, the CDR3 is TGTGCCAGCAGCTTAGAAGGGGGAGGGCCTTACGAGCAGTACTTC. V gene TRBV7-2 combines with J gene TRBJ2-7; a weak D match, TRBD2 (7 bases). Germline CDR1 SGHTA, CDR2 FQGNSA. This CDR3 comprises 15 residues. The V gene lost 1 base and the J gene lost 4 bases, with 14 bases spanning the gap.

Written as DNA, the CDR3 is TGTGCCAGTAGTATTTCCGGGGTCGGGGGTGAGCAGTTCTTC. This translates into CASSISGVGGEQFF. This rearrangement joins TRBV19 to TRBJ2-1; tentative D call: TRBD2 (6 bases). V lost 3 bases, J lost 9 bases, and 15 bases lay in between. This CDR3 is built from 14 residues. Germline values: CDR1 LNHDA, CDR2 SQIVND (reference sequence).

As to this clone: The junction differs from germline at one of its ends, possibly a read error. Other DNA sequences in the sample encode the same CDR3. V usage is TRBV7-6 and J usage is TRBJ2-1, with 10 bases identical to TRBD2. Germline-derived CDR1 and CDR2 are SGHVS and FNYEAQ. The CDR3 consists of 15 residues. The CDR3 nucleotides are TGCGCCAGCAGCTTGTCTAGCGGGAGCTACAATGAGCAGTTCTTC. It is translated as CASSLSSGSYNEQFF. Supplemented by reference TRBV7-6 and TRBJ2-1, the full variable domain reads GAGVSQSPRYKVTKRGQDVALRCDPISGHVSLYWYRQALGQGPEFLTYFNYEAQQDKSGLPNDRFSAERPEGSISTLTIQRTEQRDSAMYRCASSLSSGSYNEQFFGPGTRLTVL.

The V and J genes are TRBV4-3 and TRBJ2-1, with 9 nucleotides matching TRBD2. The CDR3 is 17 residues long. V lost 4 bases to trimming and J lost 7 bases; unmatched junction nucleotides: 14. Germline values: CDR1 LGHNA, CDR2 YSLEER. The CDR3 sequence is CASSLSFGGRAGNEQFF. The CDR3 DNA reads as TGCGCCAGCAGCCTCAGTTTCGGCGGGAGGGCGGGGAATGAGCAGTTCTTC.

Of note for this clone: The germline gene is not matched at one end of the junction; a read error may be the cause. The CDR3 DNA sequence: TGTGCCACCCGCAGGGACAACTTCTACGAGCAGTACTTC. It is translated as CATRRDNFYEQYF. The chain employs TRBV15 and TRBJ2-7; D perhaps matches TRBD1 (6 bases). The CDR3 runs to 13 residues. In germline, CDR1 is LNHNV, CDR2 YYDKDF (reference sequence).

DNA for the CDR3: TGTGCCACCAGCCACAGGGGGGCAGATACGCAGTATTTT. Protein product: CATSHRGADTQYF. This rearrangement joins TRBV15 to TRBJ2-3; 8 bases match TRBD1. Germline CDR1 is LNHNV and CDR2 is YYDKDF (reference sequence). This CDR3 comprises 13 residues. With 5 bases clipped from V and 4 bases from J, the junction kept 2 bases outside the gene matches.

The rearrangement uses TRBV5-4 and TRBJ2-1; TRBD1 matches at 7 bases. Germline V gene data show CDR1 as SGHNT and CDR2 as YYREEE (reference sequence). This CDR3 is 15 amino acids long. The ends lost 0 bases at V and 6 bases at J; junction bases unmatched: 6. The DNA for the CDR3 is TGTGCCAGCAGCTTGGGACAGGGTCGAAGCAATGAGCAGTTCTTC. It is translated as CASSLGQGRSNEQFF.

The rearrangement uses TRBV29-1 and TRBJ2-5; tentatively, D is TRBD1 (6 bases). V dropped 4 bases and J dropped 2 bases, with 14 bases sitting between them. CDR1 and CDR2 from the germline V gene are SQVTM and ANQGSEA. This CDR3 contains 14 residues. In nucleotides, the CDR3 is TGCAGCGTTGTCGGTTTAGGACAGCAAGAGACCCAGTACTTC. Translating it yields CSVVGLGQQETQYF. The variable domain in full, completed from reference TRBV29-1 and TRBJ2-5, reads SAVISQKPSRDICQRGTSLTIQCQVDSQVTMMFWYRQQPGQSLTLIATANQGSEATYESGFVIDKFPISRPNLTFSTLTVSNMSPEDSSIYLCSVVGLGQQETQYFGPGTRLLVL.

This chain links TRBV7-9 with TRBJ2-1; 8 bases fit TRBD2. CDR1 and CDR2 (germline): SEHNR, FQNEAQ (reference sequence). Trimming took 5 bases from V and 4 from J; bases not matched to a gene: 7. The CDR3 has 15 amino acids. The CDR3 region has the DNA TGTGCCAGCAGCCGCAGACTAGCGAGGTACAATGAGCAGTTCTTC. It translates to CASSRRLARYNEQFF.

This clone was observed once. The chain carries TRBV6-6 and TRBJ2-7, with TRBD2 as a possible D gene (5 bases). Germline CDR1 MNHNY, CDR2 SVGAGI (reference sequence). This CDR3 comprises 15 residues. V was cut by 0 bases and J by 12 bases, with 21 bases left in between. DNA of the CDR3: TGTGCCAGCAGTTACTCGGTGCGGGTAGGCGGAGTGGGGTACTTC. It translates to CASSYSVRVGGVGYF.

For this clone: The junction departs from germline at one end; a sequencing error may be responsible. The chain has TRBV2 and TRBJ1-2; D gene ambiguous. CDR1 is SNHLY, CDR2 FYNNEI, per germline. This CDR3 has 8 amino acids. CDR3 in DNA: TGTGCCAGCAGCTCCACAGCCTTC. Its protein is CASSSTAF. The full variable domain, completed using reference TRBV2 and TRBJ1-2, is EPEVTQTPSHQVTQMGQEVILRCVPISNHLYFYWYRQILGQKVEFLVSFYNNEISEKSEIFDDQFSVERPDGSNFTLKIRSTKLEDSAMYFCASSSTAFGSGTRLTVV.

This clone was counted a single time. The chain carries TRBV19 and TRBJ2-3; TRBD2 might be the D (7 bases). Germline lookup yields CDR1 LNHDA and CDR2 SQIVND (reference sequence). This CDR3 is 12 amino acids long. V was clipped by 6 bases and J by 4 bases, with 8 bases between them. DNA for the CDR3: TGTGCCAGTAGAGGGGGGGCAGATACGCAGTATTTT. Amino acids: CASRGGADTQYF.

The chain employs TRBV5-1 and TRBJ2-5, with 14 bases lining up with TRBD2. This CDR3 has 18 residues. Losses at the gene ends were 0 bases for V and 4 bases for J; bases not matched to a gene: 8. CDR1 and CDR2 from the germline V gene are SGHRS and YFSETQ. The CDR3 DNA is TGCGCCAGCAGCTTGGCCGAGACTAGCGGGGGGGCCGGAGAGACCCAGTACTTC. Translated: CASSLAETSGGAGETQYF. The variable domain in full, completed from reference TRBV5-1 and TRBJ2-5, reads KAGVTQTPRYLIKTRGQQVTLSCSPISGHRSVSWYQQTPGQGLQFLFEYFSETQRNKGNFPGRFSGRQFSNSRSEMNVSTLELGDSALYLCASSLAETSGGAGETQYFGPGTRLLVL.

J is TRBJ2-1 and V is TRBV7-3; D is possibly TRBD1 (7 bases). The CDR3 has 14 residues. V gave up 5 bases and J gave up 5 bases, with 13 bases separating them. Looked up from germline, CDR1 is SGHTA and CDR2 is FQGTGA. Written as DNA, the CDR3 is TGTGCCAGCAGCCGACAGGGAGGCCACAATGAGCAGTTCTTC. As protein: CASSRQGGHNEQFF.